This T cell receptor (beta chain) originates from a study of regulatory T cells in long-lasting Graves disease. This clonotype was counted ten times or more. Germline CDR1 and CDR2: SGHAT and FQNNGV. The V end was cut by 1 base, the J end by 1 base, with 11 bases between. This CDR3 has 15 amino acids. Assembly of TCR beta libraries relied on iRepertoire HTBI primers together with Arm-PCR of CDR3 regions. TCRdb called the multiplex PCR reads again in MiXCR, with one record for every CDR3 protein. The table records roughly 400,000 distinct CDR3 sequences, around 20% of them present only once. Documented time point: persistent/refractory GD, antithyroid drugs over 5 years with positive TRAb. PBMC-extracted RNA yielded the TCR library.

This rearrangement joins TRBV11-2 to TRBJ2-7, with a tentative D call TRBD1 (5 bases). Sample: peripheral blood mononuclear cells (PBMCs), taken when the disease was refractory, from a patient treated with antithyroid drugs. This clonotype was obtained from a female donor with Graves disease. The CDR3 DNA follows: TGTGCCAGCAGCTTAGTGGTATCAGGGTCCTACGAGCAGTACTTC. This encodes CASSLVVSGSYEQYF.